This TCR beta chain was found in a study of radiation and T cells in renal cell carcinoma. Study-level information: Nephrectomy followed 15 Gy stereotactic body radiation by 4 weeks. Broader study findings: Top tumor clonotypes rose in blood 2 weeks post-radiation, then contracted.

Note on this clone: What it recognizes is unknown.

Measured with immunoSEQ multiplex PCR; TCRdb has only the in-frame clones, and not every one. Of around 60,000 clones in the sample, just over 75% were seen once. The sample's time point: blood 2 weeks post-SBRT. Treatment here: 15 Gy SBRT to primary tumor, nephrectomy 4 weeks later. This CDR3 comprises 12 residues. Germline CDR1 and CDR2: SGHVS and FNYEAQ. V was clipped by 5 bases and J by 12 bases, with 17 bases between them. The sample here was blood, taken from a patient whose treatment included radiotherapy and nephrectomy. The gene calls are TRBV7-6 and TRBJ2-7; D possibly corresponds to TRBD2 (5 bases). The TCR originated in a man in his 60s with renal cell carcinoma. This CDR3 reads CASSLVGDLMYF. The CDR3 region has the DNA TGTGCCAGCAGCCTTGTCGGGGATTTGATGTACTTC.